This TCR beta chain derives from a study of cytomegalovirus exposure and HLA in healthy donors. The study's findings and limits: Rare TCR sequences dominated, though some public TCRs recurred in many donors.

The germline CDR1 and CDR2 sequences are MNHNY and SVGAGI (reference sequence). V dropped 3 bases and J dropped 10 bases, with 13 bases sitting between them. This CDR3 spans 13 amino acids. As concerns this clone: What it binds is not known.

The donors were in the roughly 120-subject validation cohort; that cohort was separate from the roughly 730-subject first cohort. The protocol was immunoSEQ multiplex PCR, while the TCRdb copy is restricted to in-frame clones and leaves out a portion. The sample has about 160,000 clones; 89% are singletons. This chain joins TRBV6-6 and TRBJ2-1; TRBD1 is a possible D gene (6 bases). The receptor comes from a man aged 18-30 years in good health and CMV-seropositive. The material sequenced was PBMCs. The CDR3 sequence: CASSYVPGEEQFF. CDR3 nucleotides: TGTGCCAGCAGTTATGTCCCAGGGGAGGAGCAGTTCTTC.